The 29 T cell receptor beta chains below come from one sample, sequenced in a study of blood T cell repertoires in COVID-19. Libraries were prepared by immunoSEQ multiplex PCR; TCRdb keeps only in-frame clonotypes and omits some of them. This table holds more than 85,000 clones, roughly 79% found once. Sequencing was carried out using peripheral blood. These receptors were taken from a man aged 65 to 79 with acute or convalescent COVID-19.

CDR3 nucleotides: TGTGCCAGCAGTTTATTCGGGGGAAGCAATCAGCCCCAGCATTTT. It translates to CASSLFGGSNQPQHF. The V gene is TRBV28, the J gene TRBJ1-5, with a possible D match to TRBD1 (5 bases). CDR1 is MDHEN and CDR2 is SYDVKM in the germline V gene. This CDR3 spans 15 amino acids. The ends were cut back, 1 base at V and 1 base at J, with 8 bases in the middle.

The chain links TRBV7-9 to TRBJ2-7, with unresolved D. Trimming took off 3 bases at V and 6 bases at J, with 6 bases between the two ends. This CDR3 spans 11 amino acids. Germline lookup yields CDR1 SEHNR and CDR2 FQNEAQ (reference sequence). The CDR3 is CASSFPGEQYF. CDR3 DNA sequence: TGTGCCAGCAGCTTCCCCGGCGAGCAGTACTTC.

This clone was observed a handful of times. The V and J genes are TRBV5-1 and TRBJ2-7, with TRBD1 identical over 7 bases. Germline CDR1 reads SGHRS; CDR2 reads YFSETQ. This CDR3 is 18 amino acids long. Trimming took 4 bases from V and 0 from J; bases not matched to a gene: 16. The CDR3 DNA reads TGCGCCAGCAGCGTGAATCCAGGGGGTACCCTGAGCTCCTACGAGCAGTACTTC. This sequence encodes CASSVNPGGTLSSYEQYF.

V usage is TRBV5-4 and J usage is TRBJ2-2; no clear D gene. The CDR3 extends over 16 amino acids. Germline CDR1 reads SGHNT; CDR2 reads YYREEE (reference sequence). V was trimmed by 6 bases and J by 0 bases, leaving 15 bases between them. The CDR3 loop reads CASNLNGGTNTGELFF. CDR3 coding DNA: TGTGCCAGCAACCTGAACGGCGGTACGAACACCGGGGAGCTGTTTTTT.

This clone was picked up a small number of times. This chain connects TRBV21-1 to TRBJ1-5; the D call of TRBD1 is as the table states it, not checked on the DNA. TRBV21-1 counts as a pseudogene. The CDR3 spans 20 residues. CDR3 region: CASSKVQSGTGGRVDQPQHF. The CDR3 DNA follows: TGTGCCAGCAGCAAAGTTCAAAGCGGGACAGGTGGTCGGGTTGATCAGCCCCAGCATTTT.

There are a few counts of this clone. V gene TRBV11-3 combines with J gene TRBJ2-1, with D unclear. The CDR3 is made up of 13 amino acids. The V gene's germline CDR1 is SGHNT and CDR2 YENEEA. Trimming shortened V by 1 base and J by 7 bases, and 8 bases separated the two germline ends. The CDR3 protein is CASSLGAGNEQFF. CDR3 bases: TGTGCCAGCAGCTTAGGGGCTGGGAATGAGCAGTTCTTC.

V is TRBV18 and J is TRBJ1-6; TRBD1 matches 9 bases. The CDR3 has 14 residues. The ends lost 4 bases at V and 10 bases at J; junction bases unmatched: 5. In germline, CDR1 is KGHSH, CDR2 LQKENI. This chain's CDR3 is CASSRDRVGSPLHF. The CDR3 region has the DNA TGTGCCAGCTCACGGGACAGGGTAGGATCACCCCTCCACTTT.

V usage is TRBV18 and J usage is TRBJ1-4; TRBD1 matches at 8 bases. Germline CDR1 is KGHSH and CDR2 is LQKENI. J lost 8 bases, V lost 3 bases, and 2 bases had no gene match. This CDR3 comprises 13 residues. This CDR3 is CASSPTGAEKLFF. The CDR3 DNA sequence: TGTGCCAGCTCACCGACAGGGGCCGAAAAACTGTTTTTT. The whole variable domain, remainder taken from reference TRBV18 and TRBJ1-4, is NAGVMQNPRHLVRRRGQEARLRCSPMKGHSHVYWYRQLPEEGLKFMVYLQKENIIDESGMPKERFSAEFPKEGPSILRIQQVVRGDSAAYFCASSPTGAEKLFFGSGTQLSVL.

This sequence joins TRBV24-1 and TRBJ2-7; 10 nucleotides line up with TRBD2. CDR1 and CDR2 (germline): KGHDR, SFDVKD. Trimming removed 4 bases from V and 2 bases from J; junction bases left unmatched: 7. The CDR3 loop spans 16 amino acids. Written as DNA, the CDR3 is TGTGCCACCAGTGACCCCGGACTAGCGGTAACCTACGAGCAGTACTTC. Residues: CATSDPGLAVTYEQYF.

The chain joins TRBV7-6 to TRBJ1-2; 11 nucleotides match TRBD1. The CDR3 is 15 amino acids. The germline V gene has CDR1 SGHVS and CDR2 FNYEAQ. V gave up 5 bases and J gave up 3 bases; unmatched junction bases: 5. The CDR3 coding sequence is TGTGCCAGCAGCGCCGGGACAGGGGGTGACTATGGCTACACCTTC. Amino acid sequence: CASSAGTGGDYGYTF.

The genes are TRBV7-6 and TRBJ2-3, with 10 positions matching TRBD2. Germline V lookup: CDR1 SGHVS, CDR2 FNYEAQ. V dropped 5 bases and J dropped 0; count of bases not matched to a gene: 5. The CDR3 totals 16 residues. Here the CDR3 reads CASSRTTSGSTDTQYF. In nucleotides, the CDR3 is TGTGCCAGCAGCCGTACGACTAGCGGGAGCACAGATACGCAGTATTTT.

The J gene is TRBJ1-6, the V gene TRBV5-5; TRBD1 matches 8 bases. The CDR3 covers 15 residues. V was pared by 6 bases and J by 5 bases, with 7 bases of the junction left unmatched. Germline loops: CDR1 SGHKS, CDR2 YYEKEE (reference sequence). The CDR3 DNA is TGTGCCAGCACCCAGTTGGACAGGGATAATTCACCCCTCCACTTT. Protein sequence: CASTQLDRDNSPLHF.

This clone was observed a few times. The chain links TRBV10-2 to TRBJ1-2; the match to TRBD1 covers 12 bases. With 3 bases clipped from V and 7 bases from J, the junction kept 9 bases outside the gene matches. Germline CDR1 WSHSY, CDR2 SAAADI. This CDR3 comprises 16 residues. The CDR3 region is CASSDAGQGALAGYTF. The DNA of the CDR3 is TGCGCCAGCAGTGACGCGGGACAGGGGGCGTTGGCTGGCTACACCTTC.

Comments on this clone: The same CDR3 also results from other DNA sequences found in this sample. This chain links TRBV18 with TRBJ1-1; 7 bases align to TRBD1. CDR1 KGHSH and CDR2 LQKENI come from the germline V gene. The junction had 7 bases not matched to a gene; V was cut back by 2 bases and J by 1 base. This CDR3 is built from 16 residues. CDR3 region: CASSPMGGQENTEAFF. The CDR3 DNA reads TGTGCCAGCTCACCAATGGGTGGACAGGAGAACACTGAAGCTTTCTTT.

The rearrangement uses TRBV9 and TRBJ1-2; D call uncertain. CDR1 is SGDLS, CDR2 YYNGEE, per germline. This CDR3 comprises 13 residues. V was cut by 0 bases and J by 2 bases, with 5 bases left in between. The CDR3 spells CASSVDRNYGYTF. In DNA form, the CDR3 reads TGTGCCAGCAGCGTAGACAGAAACTATGGCTACACCTTC.

J is TRBJ1-1 and V is TRBV5-5; TRBD1 agrees at 7 bases. J was trimmed by 4 bases and V by 4 bases; bases with no gene match: 10. Germline V gives CDR1 SGHKS, CDR2 YYEKEE (reference sequence). This CDR3 contains 15 residues. This chain's CDR3 is CASSLEGQMFTEAFF. The CDR3 DNA reads as TGTGCCAGCAGCCTTGAGGGACAGATGTTCACTGAAGCTTTCTTT.

This clone was observed a handful of times. The rearrangement links TRBV7-2 to TRBJ2-5, with TRBD1 matching over 9 bases. CDR1 is SGHTA and CDR2 is FQGNSA in the germline V gene. The CDR3 totals 15 residues. V dropped 0 bases and J dropped 3; count of bases not matched to a gene: 2. The CDR3 DNA sequence: TGTGCCAGCAGCTTAGCCGGGACAGGGAAAGAGACCCAGTACTTC. Its translation is CASSLAGTGKETQYF.

V is TRBV6-6 and J is TRBJ1-2; unclear D gene. Deletions cut 0 bases from V and 6 bases from J, with 5 bases between. The CDR3 contains 12 residues. Looked up from germline, CDR1 is MNHNY and CDR2 is SVGAGI (reference sequence). CDR3 bases: TGTGCCAGCAGTTACTCCACAGATGGCTACACCTTC. Its translation: CASSYSTDGYTF.

This rearrangement joins TRBV6-4 to TRBJ2-2; 7 bases map to TRBD1. Germline CDR1 MRHNA, CDR2 SNTAGT. CDR3 length equals 15 residues. Trimming removed 2 bases from V and 0 bases from J; junction bases left unmatched: 0. CDR3 coding DNA: TGTGCCAGCAGTGACCAGGGGGCGAACACCGGGGAGCTGTTTTTT. This encodes CASSDQGANTGELFF.

The chain employs TRBV7-9 and TRBJ2-5, with TRBD2 matching 11 bases. J was trimmed by 4 bases and V by 6 bases; bases with no gene match: 10. The CDR3 has 16 residues. Germline values: CDR1 SEHNR, CDR2 FQNEAQ (reference sequence). DNA for the CDR3: TGTGCCAGCAGGGATGACGGGCTAGCGGGGGGAGAGACCCAGTACTTC. This encodes CASRDDGLAGGETQYF. Full variable domain (outside the CDR3, taken from reference TRBV7-9 and TRBJ2-5): DTGVSQNPRHKITKRGQNVTFRCDPISEHNRLYWYRQTLGQGPEFLTYFQNEAQLEKSRLLSDRFSAERPKGSFSTLEIQRTEQGDSAMYLCASRDDGLAGGETQYFGPGTRLLVL.

The chain combines TRBV7-2 with TRBJ2-3; TRBD1 agrees at 8 bases. CDR1 and CDR2 from the germline V gene are SGHTA and FQGNSA. This CDR3 comprises 14 residues. The V and J ends lost 3 bases and 1 base, in that order; junction bases with no gene match: 0. CDR3 in amino acids: CASSLDRGTDTQYF. The DNA for the CDR3 is TGTGCCAGCAGCTTGGACAGGGGCACAGATACGCAGTATTTT.

V gene TRBV7-3 combines with J gene TRBJ2-2, with D perhaps matching TRBD1 (6 bases). This CDR3 region has 16 residues. V was clipped by 6 bases and J by 0 bases, with 14 bases between them. Germline CDR1 and CDR2: SGHTA and FQGTGA. Written as DNA, the CDR3 is TGTGCCAGCAGTAAAAGGACAGTCGCGAACACCGGGGAGCTGTTTTTT. It codes for CASSKRTVANTGELFF.

This clone has just a few counts. The chain joins TRBV5-1 to TRBJ2-5, with 7 bases matching TRBD2. Germline V gene data show CDR1 as SGHRS and CDR2 as YFSETQ. V lost 0 bases and J lost 3; bases outside the gene matches: 5. This CDR3 region has 15 residues. The chain's CDR3 is CASSLAGRPEETQYF. The CDR3 DNA sequence: TGCGCCAGCAGCTTGGCCGGGAGGCCGGAAGAGACCCAGTACTTC.

The J gene is TRBJ1-2, the V gene TRBV29-1; D remains ambiguous. The germline CDR1 and CDR2 sequences are SQVTM and ANQGSEA. The CDR3 contains 14 residues. Trimming took 3 bases from V and 4 from J, leaving 15 bases between them. The CDR3 nucleotides read TGCAGCGTTGAGATAACGGGTAGCGGCTATGGCTACACCTTC. This codes for CSVEITGSGYGYTF.

The rearrangement links TRBV19 to TRBJ1-2; D is possibly TRBD1 (5 bases). The CDR3 contains 20 residues. Germline V gene data show CDR1 as LNHDA and CDR2 as SQIVND (reference sequence). Trimming removed 6 bases from V and 2 bases from J, with 31 bases in between. The CDR3 sequence is CASRKGANAAPSGRNYGYTF. CDR3 nucleotides: TGTGCCAGTAGAAAGGGCGCAAACGCCGCTCCCTCAGGGAGGAACTATGGCTACACCTTC.

This chain uses TRBV30 with TRBJ1-1; D unresolved. The CDR3 is 13 amino acids. V was clipped by 2 bases and J by 6 bases, with 13 bases between them. Germline V gene lookup returns CDR1 GTSNPN and CDR2 SVGIG (reference sequence). CDR3 sequence reads: CAWSTGVSAEAFF. The CDR3 DNA follows: TGTGCCTGGAGTACCGGGGTTAGCGCTGAAGCTTTCTTT.

The chain combines TRBV18 with TRBJ1-5, with D possibly matching TRBD1 (6 bases). V dropped 2 bases and J dropped 0 bases, with 8 bases sitting between them. The CDR3 has 15 residues. From germline, CDR1 is KGHSH and CDR2 LQKENI. Here the CDR3 reads CASSPGQHSNQPQHF. CDR3 bases: TGTGCCAGCTCACCAGGACAGCATAGCAATCAGCCCCAGCATTTT.

The chain has TRBV5-4 and TRBJ2-7, with unresolved D. There are 11 residues in the CDR3. Germline CDR1 is SGHNT and CDR2 is YYREEE (reference sequence). The germline V and J ends were trimmed by 3 bases and 3 bases, with 4 bases remaining between them. Here the CDR3 reads CASSSNYEQYF. CDR3 coding DNA: TGTGCCAGCAGCTCCAACTACGAGCAGTACTTC.

V and J are TRBV29-1 and TRBJ2-1, with 7 positions matching TRBD2. Trimming took 5 bases from V and 3 from J; bases not matched to a gene: 7. The CDR3 totals 14 residues. Looked up from germline, CDR1 is SQVTM and CDR2 is ANQGSEA. Here the CDR3 DNA reads TGCAGCGTTAGCGCAGCGGGGATCTACAATGAGCAGTTCTTC. Its translation: CSVSAAGIYNEQFF.